The T cell receptor (beta chain) under discussion was sequenced for a study of CD8 T cell repertoires and HIV-1 epitope variants. In regard to this clone: No antigen is known for it.

Repertoires were generated with immunoSEQ multiplex PCR, while TCRdb's copy carries only in-frame clones and drops some. The repertoire includes a few thousand clones, less than 75% of them detected once, and 44% sits in the top ten. Study-wide results and limits: Most of the nine antigen-specific clonotypes appeared cross-reactive to autologous or escape variants.

Sequencing used cultured CD8+ T cells derived from PBMCs. This TCR was sampled from a male donor with HIV.

The CDR3 DNA is TGTGCCAGCAGCTTTTCGGGTAGCAATCAGCCCCAGCATTTT. This sequence encodes CASSFSGSNQPQHF. The chain uses TRBV5-5 and TRBJ1-5; D unclear. The CDR3 length is 14 residues. Germline assignment: CDR1 SGHKS and CDR2 YYEKEE (reference sequence). V lost 2 bases, J lost 0 bases, and 6 bases lay in between.